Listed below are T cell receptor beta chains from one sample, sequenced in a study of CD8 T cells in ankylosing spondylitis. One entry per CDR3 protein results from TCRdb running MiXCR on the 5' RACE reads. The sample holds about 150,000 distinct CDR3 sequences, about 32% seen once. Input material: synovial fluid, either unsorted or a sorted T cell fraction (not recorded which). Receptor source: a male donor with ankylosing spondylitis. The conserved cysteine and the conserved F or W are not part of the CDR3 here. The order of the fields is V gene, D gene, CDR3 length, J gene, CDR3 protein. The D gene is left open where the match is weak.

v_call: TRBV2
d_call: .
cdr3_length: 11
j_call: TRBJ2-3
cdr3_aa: ASRWDFTDTQY

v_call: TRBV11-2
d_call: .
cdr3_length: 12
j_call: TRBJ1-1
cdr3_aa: ASSLGTVNTEAF

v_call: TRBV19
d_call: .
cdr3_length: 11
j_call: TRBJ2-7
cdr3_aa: ASSKAVTYEQY

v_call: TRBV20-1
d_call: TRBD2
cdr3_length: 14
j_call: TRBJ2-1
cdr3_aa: SASSGTSGSRNEQF

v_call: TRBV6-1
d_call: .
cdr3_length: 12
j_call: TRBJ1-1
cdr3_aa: ASTEHGEGTEAF

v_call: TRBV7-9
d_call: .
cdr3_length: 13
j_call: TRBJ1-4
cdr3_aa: ASSPVQRGTEKLF

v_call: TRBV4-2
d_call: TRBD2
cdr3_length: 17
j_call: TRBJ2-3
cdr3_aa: ASSQDPRTSGGASDTQY

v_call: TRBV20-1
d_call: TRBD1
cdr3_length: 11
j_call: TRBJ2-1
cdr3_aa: SAKGQGRGEQF

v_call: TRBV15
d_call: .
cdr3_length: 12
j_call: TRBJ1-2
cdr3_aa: ATSRDQGRYGYT

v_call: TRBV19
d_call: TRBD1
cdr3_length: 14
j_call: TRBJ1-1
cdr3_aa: ASSIIGGGKNTEAF

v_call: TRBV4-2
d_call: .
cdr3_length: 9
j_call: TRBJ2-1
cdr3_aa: ASSRRDEQF

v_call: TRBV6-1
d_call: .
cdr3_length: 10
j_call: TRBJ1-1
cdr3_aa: ASGGRVTEAF

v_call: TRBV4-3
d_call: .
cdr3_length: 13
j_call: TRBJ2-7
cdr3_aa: ASSQQRDPSYEQY

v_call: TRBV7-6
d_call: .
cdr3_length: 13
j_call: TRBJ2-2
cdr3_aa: ASSPILVNTGELF

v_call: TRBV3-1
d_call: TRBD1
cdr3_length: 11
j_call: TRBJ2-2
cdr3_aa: ASSGTVTGELF

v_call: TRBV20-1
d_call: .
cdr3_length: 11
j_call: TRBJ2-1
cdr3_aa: SATPIRYNEQF

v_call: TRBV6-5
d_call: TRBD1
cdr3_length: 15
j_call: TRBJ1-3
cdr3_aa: ASSYSGQGASGNTIY

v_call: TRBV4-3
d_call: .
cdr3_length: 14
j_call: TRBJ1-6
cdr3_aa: ASSLEADRPYSPLH

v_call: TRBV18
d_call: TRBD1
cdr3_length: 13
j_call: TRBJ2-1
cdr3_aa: ASSEGQGLHNEQF

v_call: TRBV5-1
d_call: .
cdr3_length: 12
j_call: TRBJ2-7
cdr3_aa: ASSSGTETYEQY

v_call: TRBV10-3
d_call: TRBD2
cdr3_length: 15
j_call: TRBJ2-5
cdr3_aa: AISESLAGEFEETQY

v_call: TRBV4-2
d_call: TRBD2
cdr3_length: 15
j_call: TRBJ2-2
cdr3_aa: ASSQDLGRAGTGELF